This T cell receptor beta chain derives from a study of cytomegalovirus exposure and HLA in healthy donors. Study-wide findings and caveats: A cluster of highly shared sequence variants was likely a sequencing artifact. No immune exposure information besides CMV serostatus was available. In a later analysis, more than 15,000 TCR beta sequences were associated with HLA alleles at 0.05 false discovery rate. What TCR beta sequences reportedly achieved was accurate prediction of HLA-A and HLA-B alleles in most subjects.

Concerning this clone itself: Antigen: not known.

V lost 0 bases, J lost 10 bases, and 5 bases lay in between. CDR1 is SGHRS, CDR2 YFSETQ, per germline. The length of the CDR3 is 11 residues. Use of 60 Vbeta and 13 Jbeta primers characterized the PCR. Generated by immunoSEQ multiplex PCR, the TCRdb table keeps only in-frame clones and is missing some. This table holds 90,000 to 130,000 clones, roughly 78% found once. Input material: PBMCs. The clonotype was recovered from a woman aged 25 to 39 in good health and CMV-seronegative. The chain has TRBV5-1 and TRBJ2-1; D may be TRBD2 (5 bases). CDR3 sequence (DNA): TGCGCCAGCAGCTTGGGGAGGGAGCAGTTCTTC. Translated, it gives CASSLGREQFF. Drawing the rest from reference TRBV5-1 and TRBJ2-1, the complete variable domain is KAGVTQTPRYLIKTRGQQVTLSCSPISGHRSVSWYQQTPGQGLQFLFEYFSETQRNKGNFPGRFSGRQFSNSRSEMNVSTLELGDSALYLCASSLGREQFFGPGTRLTVL.